Each of the 14 T cell receptor beta chains below was sequenced from the same sample in a study of a mutant IDH1 vaccine in newly diagnosed glioma. TCRdb's copy holds only in-frame clones and misses some; the assay was immunoSEQ multiplex PCR. The sample lists about 54,000 clones; approximately 80% were seen once. What these receptors recognize is not known. Stated time point: week 23, last vaccination. What each vaccine dose contained was 300 ug of mutant IDH1 20-mer peptide, accompanied by topical imiquimod. The specimen was PBMCs, collected from a glioma patient whose treatment included an IDH1 peptide vaccine. The receptors shown here come from a man aged 40-49 years with glioma.

J is TRBJ2-6 and V is TRBV4-1; TRBD2 is a possible D gene (6 bases). Germline V gene data show CDR1 as MGHRA and CDR2 as YSYEKL. CDR3 length: 17 amino acids. The ends were cut back, 1 base at V and 4 bases at J, with 14 bases in the middle. The CDR3 spells CASSQVGRDSGANVLTF. The CDR3 DNA follows: TGCGCCAGCAGCCAAGTAGGCAGGGACTCCGGGGCCAACGTCCTGACTTTC.

The chain uses TRBV6-5 and TRBJ1-1, with D hard to call. The CDR3 spans 13 residues. The V gene's germline CDR1 is MNHEY and CDR2 SVGAGI. Trimming pared 6 bases from V and 0 bases from J, leaving 8 bases between. The CDR3 DNA sequence: TGTGCCAGCAGACAGTCGGTGAACACTGAAGCTTTCTTT. Amino acids: CASRQSVNTEAFF.

CDR3 residues: CASSGARGTQYF. The CDR3 DNA sequence: TGTGCCAGCAGTGGGGCCAGGGGGACCCAGTACTTC. This chain links TRBV6-1 with TRBJ2-5; D is possibly TRBD1 (6 bases). Germline assignment: CDR1 MNHNS and CDR2 SASEGT. The V end was cut by 4 bases, the J end by 7 bases, with 10 bases between. This CDR3 comprises 12 residues.

V gene TRBV5-4 combines with J gene TRBJ1-6; D gene unclear. This CDR3 region has 13 residues. Trimming removed 5 bases from V and 9 bases from J, with 12 bases in between. CDR1 and CDR2 from the germline V gene are SGHNT and YYREEE (reference sequence). The CDR3 nucleotides are TGTGCCAGCAGTGACCCCCCGGGTTCACCCCTCCACTTT. This gives the protein CASSDPPGSPLHF.

The chain couples TRBV6-1 to TRBJ2-7, with a weak D call TRBD2 (5 bases). The CDR3 runs 15 residues. Trimming pared 9 bases from V and 4 bases from J, leaving 22 bases between. Germline CDR1 MNHNS, CDR2 SASEGT. The DNA for the CDR3 is TGTGCCAGAACAGAAGGCGGGTCTCCCCCTTACGAGCAGTACTTC. It translates to CARTEGGSPPYEQYF.

The chain combines TRBV6-5 with TRBJ1-3; D is unresolved. V was pared by 4 bases and J by 0 bases, with 10 bases between. This CDR3 has 15 residues. Per the germline V gene, CDR1 is MNHEY and CDR2 is SVGAGI. The CDR3 DNA is TGTGCCAGCAGTTTGATGGGTAACTCTGGAAACACCATATATTTT. This encodes CASSLMGNSGNTIYF.

The chain has TRBV9 and TRBJ1-1; D unresolved. Trimming stripped 0 bases from V and 0 bases from J, with 12 bases between. This CDR3 is 16 amino acids long. Germline V gene data show CDR1 as SGDLS and CDR2 as YYNGEE. CDR3 coding DNA: TGTGCCAGCAGCGTAGTGAGGGTGCCCTTGAACACTGAAGCTTTCTTT. Translated, it gives CASSVVRVPLNTEAFF.

This clone was picked up a small number of times. V is TRBV5-1 and J is TRBJ1-5, with D uncertain. The CDR3 is 15 residues long. The germline gives CDR1 SGHRS, CDR2 YFSETQ. The V gene lost 0 bases and the J gene lost 4 bases, with 11 bases spanning the gap. The CDR3 protein is CASSLGPEYNQPQHF. The CDR3 nucleotides are TGCGCCAGCAGCTTGGGGCCAGAGTATAATCAGCCCCAGCATTTT. Full variable domain (remainder filled in from reference TRBV5-1 and TRBJ1-5): KAGVTQTPRYLIKTRGQQVTLSCSPISGHRSVSWYQQTPGQGLQFLFEYFSETQRNKGNFPGRFSGRQFSNSRSEMNVSTLELGDSALYLCASSLGPEYNQPQHFGDGTRLSIL.

The chain couples TRBV5-6 to TRBJ1-4; 9 nucleotides line up with TRBD1. Trimming removed 1 base from V and 1 base from J; junction bases left unmatched: 5. Germline lookup yields CDR1 SGHDT and CDR2 YYEEEE. The CDR3 is 17 amino acids. The CDR3 DNA is TGTGCCAGCAGCTTGTTGGGACAGGGAAAAACTAATGAAAAACTGTTTTTT. Protein sequence: CASSLLGQGKTNEKLFF.

This sequence joins TRBV7-9 and TRBJ1-5; D perhaps matches TRBD1 (5 bases). CDR3 length: 15 amino acids. Trimming removed 5 bases from V and 7 bases from J, with 18 bases in between. CDR1 and CDR2 from the germline V gene are SEHNR and FQNEAQ (reference sequence). The CDR3 coding sequence is TGTGCCAGCAGCGGGAGTACGAGGGGCTGGCAGCCCCAGCATTTT. Residues: CASSGSTRGWQPQHF. The full variable domain, its missing parts supplied by reference TRBV7-9 and TRBJ1-5, is DTGVSQNPRHKITKRGQNVTFRCDPISEHNRLYWYRQTLGQGPEFLTYFQNEAQLEKSRLLSDRFSAERPKGSFSTLEIQRTEQGDSAMYLCASSGSTRGWQPQHFGDGTRLSIL.

This chain joins TRBV13 and TRBJ1-4, with 12 positions matching TRBD1. The CDR3 has 13 amino acids. Trimming cost V 5 bases and J 13 bases; bases outside gene matches: 5. The germline V gene encodes CDR1 PRHDT and CDR2 FYEKMQ (reference sequence). Here the CDR3 DNA reads TGTGCCAGCAGCAGGGACAGGGGGCTAGGACTGTTTTTT. Its translation: CASSRDRGLGLFF. The variable domain in full, completed from reference TRBV13 and TRBJ1-4, reads AAGVIQSPRHLIKEKRETATLKCYPIPRHDTVYWYQQGPGQDPQFLISFYEKMQSDKGSIPDRFSAQQFSDYHSELNMSSLELGDSALYFCASSRDRGLGLFFGSGTQLSVL.

This chain joins TRBV4-1 and TRBJ1-1; D remains ambiguous. This CDR3 spans 14 amino acids. V shed 1 base and J shed 10 bases, with 16 bases lying between them. Germline lookup yields CDR1 MGHRA and CDR2 YSYEKL. In DNA form, the CDR3 reads TGCGCCAGCAGCCAAGCTACAGTAGTCGAGAGAGCTTTCTTT. Protein product: CASSQATVVERAFF.

This clone was picked up a small number of times. V usage is TRBV6-4 and J usage is TRBJ2-1; 7 bases align to TRBD1. Germline loops: CDR1 MRHNA, CDR2 SNTAGT. This CDR3 has 16 residues. After removal of 0 bases from V and 2 bases from J, the junction contained 4 bases not matched to a gene. CDR3 sequence: CASSDSGRGTYNEQFF. As DNA, the CDR3 is TGTGCCAGCAGTGACTCTGGCAGGGGGACCTACAATGAGCAGTTCTTC.

The sample holds a few counts of this clone. CDR3 bases: TGCAGCGTTACTAGGGAGTGGGCCAAAAACATTCAGTACTTC. This sequence encodes CSVTREWAKNIQYF. The chain is built from TRBV29-1 and TRBJ2-4; a possible D gene is TRBD2 (5 bases). Trimming removed 5 bases at V and 1 base at J, with 12 bases between. The CDR3 is made up of 14 amino acids. Germline assignment: CDR1 SQVTM and CDR2 ANQGSEA.